One sample yielded the 25 T cell receptor beta chains listed below, sequenced in a study of T cell repertoires in cytomegalovirus infection. TCRdb re-called the reads with MiXCR, one entry per CDR3 protein. The data show hundreds of thousands of distinct CDR3 sequences, about 44% seen once. Their specific antigens are unknown. Here the sequenced sample was cultured PBMCs, taken from culture after CMV antigen stimulation. The receptors stem from a human donor in good health (CMV status not recorded). Some clones in this sample may be carry-over from other donors' samples.

V gene TRBV19 combines with J gene TRBJ2-3; a weak D match, TRBD2 (6 bases). The CDR3 totals 14 residues. V gave up 10 bases and J gave up 0 bases, with 14 bases separating them. In germline, CDR1 is LNHDA, CDR2 SQIVND (reference sequence). In DNA form, the CDR3 reads TGTGCCACTCGTCTAGCGCCTAGCACAGATACGCAGTATTTT. Translated, it gives CATRLAPSTDTQYF.

The rearrangement links TRBV7-2 to TRBJ1-2; possible D gene TRBD1, 6 bases. V gave up 0 bases and J gave up 10 bases, with 15 bases separating them. Germline lookup yields CDR1 SGHTA and CDR2 FQGNSA. This CDR3 comprises 14 residues. The CDR3 DNA is TGTGCCAGCAGCTTAGCGCGGACAGCGGGATACTACACCTTC. This sequence encodes CASSLARTAGYYTF.

This clonotype was seen only a few times. V usage is TRBV7-2 and J usage is TRBJ2-5, with 8 bases lining up with TRBD2. Losses at the gene ends were 5 bases for V and 5 bases for J; bases not matched to a gene: 7. The CDR3 consists of 14 residues. CDR1 is SGHTA and CDR2 is FQGNSA in the germline V gene. The CDR3 nucleotides read TGTGCCAGCAGCGTTAGCGGGACTCGGGAGACCCAGTACTTC. Amino acid sequence: CASSVSGTRETQYF.

This chain connects TRBV7-2 to TRBJ2-7, with D tentatively TRBD2 (5 bases). The CDR3 has 12 residues. The V gene's germline CDR1 is SGHTA and CDR2 FQGNSA. Trimming took 3 bases from V and 6 from J, leaving 9 bases between them. CDR3 coding DNA: TGTGCCAGCAGCTTCCTAGCCGGCGAGCAGTACTTC. Encoded protein: CASSFLAGEQYF.

This chain connects TRBV27 to TRBJ2-7; the D is unclear. Germline assignment: CDR1 MNHEY and CDR2 SMNVEV (reference sequence). Trimming removed 4 bases from V and 2 bases from J, with 12 bases in between. This CDR3 contains 14 residues. As DNA, the CDR3 is TGTGCCAGCAGTTCCTCGGACGGAGCCTACGAGCAGTACTTC. Translating it yields CASSSSDGAYEQYF.

This chain links TRBV12-3 or TRBV12-4 with TRBJ1-1; TRBD1 matches 8 bases. Losses at the gene ends were 8 bases for V and 3 bases for J; bases not matched to a gene: 5. CDR3 length: 13 residues. The CDR3 sequence is CASGEQGDTEAFF. In DNA, the CDR3 is TGTGCCAGCGGGGAACAGGGGGACACTGAAGCTTTCTTT.

This chain links TRBV12-3 or TRBV12-4 with TRBJ2-6; D gene uncertain. V lost 6 bases and J 4 bases, leaving 10 bases between the germline ends. This CDR3 region has 14 residues. CDR3 nucleotides: TGTGCCAGCAGGGCTGGGGTGGGGGCCAACGTCCTGACTTTC. It yields the protein CASRAGVGANVLTF.

This clonotype was counted at least ten times. This chain links TRBV7-2 with TRBJ2-3; 13 positions match TRBD2. Germline values: CDR1 SGHTA, CDR2 FQGNSA. The CDR3 length is 19 residues. V shed 5 bases and J 4 bases; nucleotides not matched to a gene: 15. CDR3 sequence: CASSPRRVGLAGDPDTQYF. For the CDR3, the DNA is TGTGCCAGCAGCCCCCGCCGGGTTGGACTAGCGGGGGATCCAGATACGCAGTATTTT.

This chain links TRBV11-1 with TRBJ2-3; D is possibly TRBD2 (6 bases). V lost 2 bases to trimming and J lost 2 bases, with 17 bases between them. CDR3 length: 17 amino acids. Germline CDR1 reads SGHAT; CDR2 reads FQDESV (reference sequence). The CDR3 coding sequence is TGTGCCAGCAGCTTATTCCCCGGGGGAGAGGTCACAGATACGCAGTATTTT. Translation gives CASSLFPGGEVTDTQYF.

This clonotype was counted a few times. The chain joins TRBV12-3 or TRBV12-4 to TRBJ1-3, with a possible D match to TRBD1 (5 bases). The CDR3 contains 15 residues. The V end lost 3 bases, the J end lost 2 bases, and 11 bases lay between the germline ends. CDR3 sequence reads: CASSLNGATGNTIYF. Written as DNA, the CDR3 is TGTGCCAGCAGTTTGAACGGGGCCACTGGAAACACCATATATTTT.

The chain joins TRBV10-1 to TRBJ2-1, with 9 bases lining up with TRBD2. The germline V gene has CDR1 WNHNN and CDR2 SYGVQD (reference sequence). J gave up 8 bases and V 6 bases, and 17 bases lay outside the gene matches. The CDR3 loop spans 17 amino acids. CDR3 DNA sequence: TGCGCCAGCAGCCTGTATCTAGCGGGAAAGTGGGGCGATGAGCAGTTCTTC. Translating gives CASSLYLAGKWGDEQFF.

This rearrangement joins TRBV7-2 to TRBJ1-4, with D tentatively TRBD1 (6 bases). The V gene lost 5 bases and the J gene lost 8 bases, with 18 bases spanning the gap. This CDR3 spans 15 amino acids. Germline CDR1 and CDR2: SGHTA and FQGNSA. The CDR3 reads CASSTMGGQEEKLFF. The CDR3 DNA reads TGTGCCAGCAGCACCATGGGGGGGCAGGAGGAAAAACTGTTTTTT.

There are a few counts of this clonotype. The rearrangement joins TRBV7-2 to TRBJ1-3; D might be TRBD1 (6 bases). Trimming removed 4 bases at V and 8 bases at J, with 18 bases between. Germline V gives CDR1 SGHTA, CDR2 FQGNSA. This CDR3 has 15 residues. The CDR3 DNA follows: TGTGCCAGCAGCTCTGGGGGGGCGAGGGGGGACACCATATATTTT. Translated: CASSSGGARGDTIYF. Full variable domain (remainder filled in from reference TRBV7-2 and TRBJ1-3): GAGVSQSPSNKVTEKGKDVELRCDPISGHTALYWYRQSLGQGLEFLIYFQGNSAPDKSGLPSDRFSAERTGGSVSTLTIQRTQQEDSAVYLCASSSGGARGDTIYFGEGSWLTVV.

The V and J genes are TRBV11-2 and TRBJ2-5; 13 bases line up with TRBD2. The CDR3 consists of 18 residues. From germline, CDR1 is SGHAT and CDR2 FQNNGV. V dropped 4 bases and J dropped 5; count of bases not matched to a gene: 13. The CDR3 protein is CASSSRRTSGSSLETQYF. CDR3 nucleotides: TGTGCCAGCAGCTCGCGCAGGACTAGCGGGAGTAGTTTGGAGACCCAGTACTTC.

This clonotype appeared a few times. The chain combines TRBV5-4 with TRBJ1-2; no firm D call. From germline, CDR1 is SGHNT and CDR2 YYREEE (reference sequence). Trimming pared 4 bases from V and 1 base from J, leaving 23 bases between. The CDR3 spans 18 residues. The CDR3 region has the DNA TGTGCCAGCAGCCTCAACTACGGACGGCAGGAAAATAACTATGGCTACACCTTC. Its translation is CASSLNYGRQENNYGYTF.

The chain combines TRBV12-3 or TRBV12-4 with TRBJ2-4; possible D gene TRBD1, 6 bases. Deletions cut 6 bases from V and 0 bases from J, with 15 bases between. The CDR3 covers 16 residues. The chain's CDR3 is CASSNGGGLAKNIQYF. The CDR3 DNA follows: TGTGCCAGCAGCAATGGGGGCGGACTAGCCAAAAACATTCAGTACTTC.

The chain employs TRBV4-3 and TRBJ2-3; possibly TRBD1 or TRBD2 for D (5 bases each). Germline V gene sequence: CDR1 LGHNA, CDR2 YSLEER. With 2 bases removed from V and 2 bases from J, the gap between germline ends came to 14 bases. The CDR3 loop spans 16 amino acids. CDR3: CASSQQPGTNTDTQYF. The DNA of the CDR3 is TGCGCCAGCAGCCAACAGCCCGGGACCAACACAGATACGCAGTATTTT.

The sample holds a few counts of this clonotype. The chain joins TRBV7-9 to TRBJ2-1; the match to TRBD1 covers 10 bases. Trimming removed 5 bases from V and 7 bases from J; junction bases left unmatched: 8. The CDR3 is 15 amino acids. Germline V gene data show CDR1 as SEHNR and CDR2 as FQNEAQ (reference sequence). The CDR3 region is CASSQGQGIRNEQFF. The DNA for the CDR3 is TGTGCCAGCAGCCAGGGACAGGGGATCCGAAATGAGCAGTTCTTC.

The CDR3 DNA follows: TGTGCCAGCAGCCAAGTTGTGAGTTCCATGAACACTGAAGCTTTCTTT. The encoded protein is CASSQVVSSMNTEAFF. The chain joins TRBV4-2 to TRBJ1-1; D is uncertain. CDR3 length: 16 amino acids. CDR1 and CDR2 (germline): LGHNA, YNFKEQ. The V end was cut by 1 base, the J end by 0 bases, with 12 bases between.

This rearrangement joins TRBV7-2 to TRBJ2-7; TRBD2 matches 9 bases. V was pared by 2 bases and J by 2 bases, with 4 bases of the junction left unmatched. Germline assignment: CDR1 SGHTA and CDR2 FQGNSA. This CDR3 is built from 15 residues. CDR3 DNA: TGTGCCAGCAGCTTAACCGGCGGGGGGGCCTACGAGCAGTACTTC. Amino acids: CASSLTGGGAYEQYF.

This clonotype was counted ten times or more. The chain combines TRBV10-3 with TRBJ2-5; TRBD2 matches 8 bases. The CDR3 totals 16 residues. Germline lookup yields CDR1 ENHRY and CDR2 SYGVKD. V was pared by 3 bases and J by 1 base, with 7 bases of the junction left unmatched. Here the CDR3 reads CAISDPGREGQETQYF. The CDR3 DNA reads TGTGCCATCAGTGACCCGGGACGGGAGGGCCAAGAGACCCAGTACTTC.

The genes are TRBV25-1 and TRBJ2-1; D is ambiguous. CDR1 and CDR2 (germline): MGHDK, SYGVNS. The CDR3 is made up of 13 amino acids. Trimming shortened V by 4 bases and J by 4 bases, and 8 bases separated the two germline ends. The CDR3 is CASSVTSYNEQFF. The CDR3 region has the DNA TGTGCCAGCAGTGTGACAAGTTACAATGAGCAGTTCTTC. Supplemented by reference TRBV25-1 and TRBJ2-1, the full variable domain reads EADIYQTPRYLVIGTGKKITLECSQTMGHDKMYWYQQDPGMELHLIHYSYGVNSTEKGDLSSESTVSRIRTEHFPLTLESARPSHTSQYLCASSVTSYNEQFFGPGTRLTVL.

The chain carries TRBV6-2 or TRBV6-3 and TRBJ1-5; D is undetermined. V lost 2 bases and J 4 bases, leaving 15 bases between the germline ends. This CDR3 region has 16 residues. Germline values: CDR1 MNHEY, CDR2 SVGEGT. CDR3 sequence: CASSYAGGVKNQPQHF. The CDR3 DNA sequence: TGTGCCAGCAGTTACGCCGGAGGAGTCAAAAATCAGCCCCAGCATTTT.

This sequence joins TRBV7-2 and TRBJ2-1, with D hard to call. Germline lookup yields CDR1 SGHTA and CDR2 FQGNSA. This CDR3 comprises 13 residues. V was clipped by 2 bases and J by 7 bases, with 9 bases between them. CDR3 nucleotide sequence: TGTGCCAGCAGCTTATGGTTCCTTAATGAGCAGTTCTTC. This gives the protein CASSLWFLNEQFF.

The V gene is TRBV7-9, the J gene TRBJ2-7, with D possibly being TRBD1 or TRBD2 (5 bases each). Germline lookup yields CDR1 SEHNR and CDR2 FQNEAQ (reference sequence). The CDR3 totals 16 residues. Deletions cut 4 bases from V and 0 bases from J, with 16 bases between. In DNA, the CDR3 is TGTGCCAGCAGCTGGACCGGGGCCCAGGGCTCCTACGAGCAGTACTTC. Its translation is CASSWTGAQGSYEQYF.